These 22 T cell receptor beta chains share one sample of origin, sequenced in a study of blood T cell repertoires in COVID-19. Some clones are missing from TCRdb's copy, which holds only in-frame ones; the method was immunoSEQ multiplex PCR. The table has around 270,000 clones, 75% to 95% seen once. What was sequenced was peripheral blood. These TCRs come from a young adult with COVID-19, enrolled during active disease.

This rearrangement joins TRBV12-3 or TRBV12-4 to TRBJ2-7, with 7 bases lining up with TRBD2. This CDR3 has 12 amino acids. After removal of 8 bases from V and 3 bases from J, the junction contained 4 bases not matched to a gene. The CDR3 spells CASGLDSYEQYF. As DNA, the CDR3 is TGTGCCAGCGGACTAGACAGCTACGAGCAGTACTTC.

CDR3 coding DNA: TGTGCCAGTAGTTGGCAGGGTGTTTCACCCCTCCACTTT. Translating it yields CASSWQGVSPLHF. V gene TRBV19 combines with J gene TRBJ1-6, with a tentative D call TRBD1 (5 bases). CDR1 and CDR2 (germline): LNHDA, SQIVND (reference sequence). CDR3 length: 13 residues. V shed 5 bases and J shed 9 bases, with 11 bases lying between them.

V usage is TRBV27 and J usage is TRBJ2-2; possible D gene TRBD1, 5 bases. This CDR3 has 16 amino acids. Germline V gene sequence: CDR1 MNHEY, CDR2 SMNVEV (reference sequence). V lost 8 bases, J lost 1 base, and 17 bases lay in between. The CDR3 loop is CASAVQVRGNTGELFF. The CDR3 DNA reads TGTGCCAGCGCCGTACAGGTAAGGGGGAACACCGGGGAGCTGTTTTTT.

The V gene is TRBV30, the J gene TRBJ1-1; 10 bases line up with TRBD1. The CDR3 length is 13 residues. Germline V CDR1 and CDR2: GTSNPN, SVGIG (reference sequence). V gave up 4 bases and J gave up 5 bases; unmatched junction bases: 4. Here the CDR3 DNA reads TGTGCCTGGAATCCGGGACAGGGGACTGAAGCTTTCTTT. It specifies CAWNPGQGTEAFF.

Written as DNA, the CDR3 is TGTGCCAGCCGAAACTTTTACAATGAGCAGTTCTTC. Translated, it gives CASRNFYNEQFF. The chain uses TRBV7-9 and TRBJ2-1; D gene unclear. The length of the CDR3 is 12 residues. Germline values: CDR1 SEHNR, CDR2 FQNEAQ (reference sequence). The V and J ends lost 8 bases and 4 bases respectively, with 9 bases between them.

The chain recombines TRBV18 with TRBJ1-2; 7 bases are a match to TRBD1. CDR3 size: 16 residues. Trimming at V came to 6 bases and at J to 2 bases, leaving 12 bases not matched to a gene. Germline CDR1 is KGHSH and CDR2 is LQKENI. CDR3 sequence: CASSLDQGGVNYGYTF. The CDR3 DNA reads TGTGCCAGCTCGCTTGACCAAGGGGGCGTGAACTATGGCTACACCTTC.

The chain couples TRBV13 to TRBJ1-1, with 7 bases that match TRBD1. Germline V CDR1 and CDR2: PRHDT, FYEKMQ (reference sequence). V lost 4 bases, J lost 3 bases, and 5 bases stayed unmatched. The CDR3 runs to 14 residues. CDR3 residues: CASSSGDRDTEAFF. The CDR3 DNA is TGTGCCAGCAGCTCAGGAGACAGGGACACTGAAGCTTTCTTT.

This clone was picked up one time. This chain uses TRBV18 with TRBJ1-6; D call uncertain. This CDR3 is 16 amino acids long. Trimming cost V 0 bases and J 7 bases, with 13 bases left between them. The germline gives CDR1 KGHSH, CDR2 LQKENI. The CDR3 nucleotides are TGTGCCAGCTCACCACCGAGCCCGACGGGGAATTCACCCCTCCACTTT. Residues: CASSPPSPTGNSPLHF.

The chain recombines TRBV13 with TRBJ2-2; 10 positions agree with TRBD2. Germline CDR1 and CDR2: PRHDT and FYEKMQ (reference sequence). The CDR3 is made up of 16 amino acids. V lost 5 bases to trimming and J lost 5 bases; unmatched junction nucleotides: 8. CDR3 nucleotides: TGTGCCAGCAGCCCTAGCGGGAGCTGGCCTACCGGGGAGCTGTTTTTT. Its translation: CASSPSGSWPTGELFF.

The V call is TRBV24-1, the J call TRBJ2-1, with a tentative D call TRBD2 (7 bases). V dropped 6 bases and J dropped 3 bases, with 23 bases sitting between them. This CDR3 contains 18 residues. Per germline, CDR1 KGHDR and CDR2 SFDVKD. CDR3 loop: CATSRSMAGAADYNEQFF. CDR3 bases: TGTGCCACCAGTCGTAGTATGGCGGGGGCAGCCGACTACAATGAGCAGTTCTTC.

The V call is TRBV4-3, the J call TRBJ2-7, with 9 positions matching TRBD1. With 0 bases clipped from V and 4 bases from J, the junction kept 13 bases outside the gene matches. The V gene's germline CDR1 is LGHNA and CDR2 YSLEER. The CDR3 is 18 residues long. The CDR3 sequence is CASSQELAGQGTRYEQYF. CDR3 coding DNA: TGCGCCAGCAGCCAAGAGCTGGCGGGACAGGGCACCCGATACGAGCAGTACTTC.

This chain uses TRBV24-1 with TRBJ2-7; D is unresolved. V lost 0 bases, J lost 3 bases, and 5 bases lay in between. In germline, CDR1 is KGHDR, CDR2 SFDVKD. The CDR3 loop spans 13 amino acids. Here the CDR3 DNA reads TGTGCCACCAGTGATTTGCACAGCTACGAGCAGTACTTC. Protein product: CATSDLHSYEQYF.

The chain recombines TRBV27 with TRBJ1-3; D gene ambiguous. Per germline, CDR1 MNHEY and CDR2 SMNVEV (reference sequence). The germline V and J ends were trimmed by 8 bases and 0 bases, with 5 bases remaining between them. This CDR3 has 12 amino acids. The CDR3: CASLSSGNTIYF. CDR3 coding DNA: TGTGCCAGCCTGAGCTCTGGAAACACCATATATTTT.

CDR3 nucleotide sequence: TGTGCCAGCAGTTTAAGGCCAGGGGGGAGAGCGGGAGCTTACGAGCAGTACTTC. As protein: CASSLRPGGRAGAYEQYF. The chain links TRBV27 to TRBJ2-7, with a possible D match to TRBD2 (8 bases). In germline, CDR1 is MNHEY, CDR2 SMNVEV (reference sequence). This CDR3 is 18 amino acids long. The V end lost 2 bases, the J end lost 4 bases, and 24 bases lay between the germline ends.

This clone was found a few times. The V gene is TRBV27, the J gene TRBJ1-4; possibly TRBD1 for D (6 bases). Germline loops: CDR1 MNHEY, CDR2 SMNVEV (reference sequence). The CDR3 is made up of 15 amino acids. V gave up 5 bases and J gave up 5 bases, with 15 bases separating them. The CDR3 DNA reads TGTGCCAGCAGTATCTATGGACAGCGCAATGAAAAACTGTTTTTT. Amino acids: CASSIYGQRNEKLFF.

The chain joins TRBV9 to TRBJ2-5; D is unclear. V shed 0 bases and J shed 4 bases, with 10 bases lying between them. The CDR3 loop spans 14 amino acids. Germline V gene data show CDR1 as SGDLS and CDR2 as YYNGEE. CDR3 sequence: CASSVVPRGETQYF. DNA of the CDR3: TGTGCCAGCAGCGTAGTCCCCAGAGGAGAGACCCAGTACTTC.

The CDR3 sequence: CATSRDMAASGSSDNEQFF. DNA of the CDR3: TGTGCCACCAGCAGAGATATGGCGGCTAGCGGGAGCTCTGACAATGAGCAGTTCTTC. This chain connects TRBV15 to TRBJ2-1; 10 positions match TRBD2. Germline lookup yields CDR1 LNHNV and CDR2 YYDKDF (reference sequence). V dropped 0 bases and J dropped 5; count of bases not matched to a gene: 13. This CDR3 comprises 19 residues.

The rearrangement links TRBV11-2 to TRBJ2-3; TRBD2 matches 11 bases. Germline V CDR1 and CDR2: SGHAT, FQNNGV. Trimming took 5 bases from V and 7 from J; bases not matched to a gene: 8. The CDR3 is 15 amino acids. CDR3 DNA: TGTGCCAGCAGCCCGCGGGGACTAGCGGACTATACGCAGTATTTT. Encoded protein: CASSPRGLADYTQYF.

The chain is built from TRBV6-6 and TRBJ2-3, with D tentatively TRBD2 (6 bases). The CDR3 covers 18 residues. The V and J ends lost 5 bases and 4 bases respectively, with 25 bases between them. Germline CDR1 MNHNY, CDR2 SVGAGI (reference sequence). CDR3 nucleotide sequence: TGTGCCAGCAGTCCGCCGGGACTGCGTTACCTTTCGGCAGATACGCAGTATTTT. As protein: CASSPPGLRYLSADTQYF.

The V and J genes are TRBV14 and TRBJ1-4; the D gene is possibly TRBD1 (5 bases). Per the germline V gene, CDR1 is SGHDN and CDR2 is FVKESK. This CDR3 spans 15 amino acids. V lost 3 bases to trimming and J lost 7 bases, with 15 bases between them. The CDR3 region is CASSQGGQGIEKLFF. The CDR3 DNA reads as TGTGCCAGCAGCCAGGGAGGGCAGGGAATTGAAAAACTGTTTTTT. Full variable domain (missing parts from reference TRBV14 and TRBJ1-4): EAGVTQFPSHSVIEKGQTVTLRCDPISGHDNLYWYRRVMGKEIKFLLHFVKESKQDESGMPNNRFLAERTGGTYSTLKVQPAELEDSGVYFCASSQGGQGIEKLFFGSGTQLSVL.

The genes are TRBV20-1 and TRBJ2-7, with TRBD1 identical over 8 bases. Germline CDR1 and CDR2: DFQATT and SNEGSKA (reference sequence). This CDR3 contains 14 residues. V was pared by 3 bases and J by 2 bases, with 6 bases of the junction left unmatched. DNA for the CDR3: TGCAGTGCTAGTTTGACAGGGGCGACCTACGAGCAGTACTTC. Amino acid sequence: CSASLTGATYEQYF.

This sequence joins TRBV7-8 and TRBJ1-2; tentative D call: TRBD1 (6 bases). CDR1 SGHVS and CDR2 FQNEAQ come from the germline V gene. CDR3 length: 12 residues. The germline V and J ends were trimmed by 3 bases and 4 bases, with 6 bases remaining between them. CDR3 loop: CASSLDSYGYTF. CDR3 in DNA: TGTGCCAGCAGCTTGGACAGCTATGGCTACACCTTC.